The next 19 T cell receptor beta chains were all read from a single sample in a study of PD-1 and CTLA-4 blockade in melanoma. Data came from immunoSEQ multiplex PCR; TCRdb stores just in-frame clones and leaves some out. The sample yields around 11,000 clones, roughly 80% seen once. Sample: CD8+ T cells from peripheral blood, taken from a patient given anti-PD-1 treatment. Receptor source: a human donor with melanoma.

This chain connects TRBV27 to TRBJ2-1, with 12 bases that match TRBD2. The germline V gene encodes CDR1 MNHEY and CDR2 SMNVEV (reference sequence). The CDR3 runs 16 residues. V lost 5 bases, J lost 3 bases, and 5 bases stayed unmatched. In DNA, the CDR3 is TGTGCCAGCAGTCTGACTAGCGGGAGATTCTACAATGAGCAGTTCTTC. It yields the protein CASSLTSGRFYNEQFF.

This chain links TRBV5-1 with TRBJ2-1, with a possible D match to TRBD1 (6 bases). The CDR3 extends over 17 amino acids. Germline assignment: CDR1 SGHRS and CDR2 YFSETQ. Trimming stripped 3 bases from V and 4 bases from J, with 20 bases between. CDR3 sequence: CASSYRQASYMYNEQFF. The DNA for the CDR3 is TGCGCCAGCAGCTACAGACAGGCCTCTTACATGTACAATGAGCAGTTCTTC. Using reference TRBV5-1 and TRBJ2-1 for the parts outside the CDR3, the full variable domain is KAGVTQTPRYLIKTRGQQVTLSCSPISGHRSVSWYQQTPGQGLQFLFEYFSETQRNKGNFPGRFSGRQFSNSRSEMNVSTLELGDSALYLCASSYRQASYMYNEQFFGPGTRLTVL.

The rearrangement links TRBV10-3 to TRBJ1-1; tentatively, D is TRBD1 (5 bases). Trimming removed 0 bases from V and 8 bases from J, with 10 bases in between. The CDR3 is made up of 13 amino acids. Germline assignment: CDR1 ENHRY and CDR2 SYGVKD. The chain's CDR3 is CAISESAGTEAFF. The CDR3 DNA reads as TGTGCCATCAGTGAGTCGGCAGGGACCGAAGCTTTCTTT.

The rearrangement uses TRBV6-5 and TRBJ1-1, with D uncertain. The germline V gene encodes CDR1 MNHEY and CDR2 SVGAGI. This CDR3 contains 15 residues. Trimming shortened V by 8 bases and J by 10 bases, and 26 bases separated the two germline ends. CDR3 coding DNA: TGTGCCAGCCGGAATATAACAGAGCGTATGGAGGGAGCTTTCTTT. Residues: CASRNITERMEGAFF.

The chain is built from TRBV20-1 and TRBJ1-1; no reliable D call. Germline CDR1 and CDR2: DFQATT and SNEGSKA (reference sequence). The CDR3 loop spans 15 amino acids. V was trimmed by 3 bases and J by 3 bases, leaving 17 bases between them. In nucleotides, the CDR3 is TGCAGTGCTAGTCGGCGTAACGGGCGGGACACTGAAGCTTTCTTT. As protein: CSASRRNGRDTEAFF.

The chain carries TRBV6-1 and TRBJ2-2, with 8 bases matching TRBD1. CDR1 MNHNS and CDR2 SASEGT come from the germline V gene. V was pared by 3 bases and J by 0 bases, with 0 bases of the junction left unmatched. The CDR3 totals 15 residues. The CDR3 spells CASSETGANTGELFF. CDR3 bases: TGTGCCAGCAGTGAGACAGGGGCGAACACCGGGGAGCTGTTTTTT.

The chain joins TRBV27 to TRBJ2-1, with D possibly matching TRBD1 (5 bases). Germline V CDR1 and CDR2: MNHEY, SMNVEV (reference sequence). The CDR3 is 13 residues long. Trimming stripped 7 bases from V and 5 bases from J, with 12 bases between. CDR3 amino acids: CASTWGGHNEQFF. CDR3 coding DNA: TGTGCCAGCACTTGGGGCGGACACAATGAGCAGTTCTTC.

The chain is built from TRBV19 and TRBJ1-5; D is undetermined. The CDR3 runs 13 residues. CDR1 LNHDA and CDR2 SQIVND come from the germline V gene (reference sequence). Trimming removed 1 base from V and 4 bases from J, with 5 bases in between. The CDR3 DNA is TGTGCCAGTAGTATAGTGGGAAATCAGCCCCAGCATTTT. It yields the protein CASSIVGNQPQHF.

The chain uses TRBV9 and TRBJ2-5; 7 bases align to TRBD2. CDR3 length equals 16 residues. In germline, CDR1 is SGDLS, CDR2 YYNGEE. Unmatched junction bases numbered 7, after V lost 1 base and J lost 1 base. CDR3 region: CASSVMGSGGQETQYF. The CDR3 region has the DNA TGTGCCAGCAGCGTAATGGGCTCGGGGGGCCAAGAGACCCAGTACTTC.

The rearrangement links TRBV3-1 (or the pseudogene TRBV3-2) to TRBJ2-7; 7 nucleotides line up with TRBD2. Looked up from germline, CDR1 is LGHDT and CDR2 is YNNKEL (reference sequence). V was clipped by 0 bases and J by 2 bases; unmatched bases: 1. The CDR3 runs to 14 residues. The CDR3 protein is CASSQDGGAYEQYF. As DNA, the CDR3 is TGTGCCAGCAGCCAAGATGGGGGGGCCTACGAGCAGTACTTC.

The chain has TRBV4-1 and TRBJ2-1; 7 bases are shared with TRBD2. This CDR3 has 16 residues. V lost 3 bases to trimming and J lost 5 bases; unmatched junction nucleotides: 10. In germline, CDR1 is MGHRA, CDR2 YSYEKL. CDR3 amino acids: CASSHGPAGANNEQFF. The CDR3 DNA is TGCGCCAGCAGCCATGGCCCCGCGGGAGCGAACAATGAGCAGTTCTTC.

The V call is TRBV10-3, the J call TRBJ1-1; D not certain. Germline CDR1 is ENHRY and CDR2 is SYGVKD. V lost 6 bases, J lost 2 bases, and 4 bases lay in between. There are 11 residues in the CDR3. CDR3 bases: TGTGCCATCAGCCAAAACACTGAAGCTTTCTTT. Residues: CAISQNTEAFF.

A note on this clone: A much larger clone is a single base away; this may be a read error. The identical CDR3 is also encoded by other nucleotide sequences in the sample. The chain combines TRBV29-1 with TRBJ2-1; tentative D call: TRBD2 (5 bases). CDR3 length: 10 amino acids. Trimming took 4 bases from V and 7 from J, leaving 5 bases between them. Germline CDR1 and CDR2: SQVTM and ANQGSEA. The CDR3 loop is CSVGGNEQFF. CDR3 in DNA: TGCAGCGTTGGAGGGAATGAGCAGTTCTTC.

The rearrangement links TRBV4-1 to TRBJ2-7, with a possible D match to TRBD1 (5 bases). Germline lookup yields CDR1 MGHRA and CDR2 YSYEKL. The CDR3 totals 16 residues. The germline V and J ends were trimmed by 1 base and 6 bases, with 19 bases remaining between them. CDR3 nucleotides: TGCGCCAGCAGCCAAGTGTTTGGGTCGACAGCCTCCGAGCAGTACTTC. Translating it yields CASSQVFGSTASEQYF.

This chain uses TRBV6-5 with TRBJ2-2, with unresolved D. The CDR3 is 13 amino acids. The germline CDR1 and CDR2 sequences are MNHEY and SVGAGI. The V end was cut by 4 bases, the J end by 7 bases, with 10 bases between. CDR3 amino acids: CASSFTLFGELFF. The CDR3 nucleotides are TGTGCCAGCAGTTTCACCCTTTTCGGGGAGCTGTTTTTT.

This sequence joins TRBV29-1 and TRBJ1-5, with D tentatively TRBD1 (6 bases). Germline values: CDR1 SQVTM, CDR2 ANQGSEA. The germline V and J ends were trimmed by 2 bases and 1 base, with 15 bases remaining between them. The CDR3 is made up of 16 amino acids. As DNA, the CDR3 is TGCAGCGTTGAAATTGGGACACAGATCAGCAATCAGCCCCAGCATTTT. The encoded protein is CSVEIGTQISNQPQHF.

The CDR3 DNA reads as TGTGCCAGCAGTCACTTACCGCGGGGGGCTTTCAACTATGGCTACACCTTC. Its protein is CASSHLPRGAFNYGYTF. This sequence joins TRBV7-9 and TRBJ1-2; possibly TRBD1 for D (6 bases). CDR3 length: 17 amino acids. In germline, CDR1 is SEHNR, CDR2 FQNEAQ (reference sequence). Trimming cost V 6 bases and J 2 bases, with 22 bases left between them.

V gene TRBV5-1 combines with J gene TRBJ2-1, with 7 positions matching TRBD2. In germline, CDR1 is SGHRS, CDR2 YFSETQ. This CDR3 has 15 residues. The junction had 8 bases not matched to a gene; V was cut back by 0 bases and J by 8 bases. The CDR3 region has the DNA TGCGCCAGCAGCTTGGAGGCTAGCGGCAGCGATGAGCAGTTCTTC. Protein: CASSLEASGSDEQFF. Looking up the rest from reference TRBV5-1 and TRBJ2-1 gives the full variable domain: KAGVTQTPRYLIKTRGQQVTLSCSPISGHRSVSWYQQTPGQGLQFLFEYFSETQRNKGNFPGRFSGRQFSNSRSEMNVSTLELGDSALYLCASSLEASGSDEQFFGPGTRLTVL.

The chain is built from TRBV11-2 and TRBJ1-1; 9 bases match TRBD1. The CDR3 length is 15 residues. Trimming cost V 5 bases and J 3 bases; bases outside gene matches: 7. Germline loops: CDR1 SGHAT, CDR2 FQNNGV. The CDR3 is CASSQNRGLDTEAFF. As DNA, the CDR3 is TGTGCCAGCAGCCAAAACAGGGGGCTGGACACTGAAGCTTTCTTT.